Listed below are T cell receptor beta chains from one sample, sequenced in a study of cytomegalovirus exposure and HLA in healthy donors. The data were produced by immunoSEQ multiplex PCR, yet TCRdb's version contains in-frame clones alone and is incomplete. The sample holds roughly 31,000 clones; roughly 66% are singletons and the top ten take roughly 42%. The sequenced sample consisted of PBMCs. Receptor source: a male donor in good health and CMV-seropositive. CDR3s include the opening cysteine and the closing phenylalanine or tryptophan. Each record gives: clone size, D gene, CDR3 length, J gene, V gene, CDR3 protein, CDR3 DNA. D genes are given only for firm matches. Size values are once, few and many counts, or a class for expanded clones, and some rows have none.

.	TRBD1	14	TRBJ1-1	TRBV11-2	CASSFSTGRTEAFF	TGTGCCAGCAGCTTCTCGACAGGGCGTACTGAAGCTTTCTTT
.	.	11	TRBJ1-2	TRBV29-1	CSVDPDYGYTF	TGCAGCGTTGACCCCGACTATGGCTACACCTTC
few	.	12	TRBJ2-7	TRBV7-9	CASTTLGGEQYF	TGTGCCAGCACCACCCTGGGAGGCGAGCAGTACTTC
few	TRBD1	15	TRBJ1-4	TRBV6-1	CASSPLAGTGVKLFF	TGTGCCAGCAGTCCCTTAGCCGGGACAGGGGTAAAACTGTTTTTT
.	.	15	TRBJ1-4	TRBV15	CATSTSQGSGEKLFF	TGTGCCACCAGCACCTCACAGGGCTCTGGGGAAAAACTGTTTTTT
.	.	13	TRBJ1-1	TRBV11-3	CASSASGGRGAFF	TGTGCCAGCAGCGCATCCGGGGGGAGGGGAGCTTTCTTT
.	.	16	TRBJ1-2	TRBV5-1	CASSIGTTPRDYGYTF	TGCGCCAGCAGCATAGGGACAACCCCCCGGGACTATGGCTACACCTTC
.	.	15	TRBJ1-1	TRBV19	CASSRPRGPNTEAFF	TGTGCCAGTAGTAGACCGCGGGGACCGAACACTGAAGCTTTCTTT
.	.	15	TRBJ1-1	TRBV14	CASGGVPGTNTEAFF	TGTGCCAGCGGGGGAGTCCCCGGGACAAACACTGAAGCTTTCTTT
.	TRBD1	15	TRBJ2-1	TRBV5-3	CARSDGQGQENEQFF	TGTGCCAGAAGCGATGGACAGGGACAGGAGAATGAGCAGTTCTTC
few	.	14	TRBJ1-3	TRBV9	CASSVAKPGNTIYF	TGTGCCAGCAGCGTAGCAAAGCCTGGAAACACCATATATTTT
.	.	15	TRBJ1-5	TRBV15	CATSRDSDSWQPQHF	TGTGCCACCAGCAGAGATTCGGACAGCTGGCAGCCCCAGCATTTT
few	.	14	TRBJ1-1	TRBV5-5	CASSKRTGNTEAFF	TGTGCCAGCAGCAAACGTACAGGGAACACTGAAGCTTTCTTT
many	TRBD1	14	TRBJ1-2	TRBV7-9	CASRADRVNYGYTF	TGTGCCAGCAGGGCTGACAGGGTAAACTATGGCTACACCTTC
.	TRBD1	16	TRBJ1-4	TRBV4-2	CASSQGGNRGNEKLFF	TGTGCCAGCAGCCAAGGCGGAAACAGGGGTAATGAAAAACTGTTTTTT
.	.	14	TRBJ1-3	TRBV19	CATRRALSGNTIYF	TGTGCCACCCGGAGGGCCCTCTCTGGAAACACCATATATTTT
.	.	12	TRBJ2-1	TRBV7-9	CASNRAYNEQFF	TGTGCCAGCAACCGGGCCTACAATGAGCAGTTCTTC
once	.	11	TRBJ2-7	TRBV25-1	CASRQGYEQYF	TGTGCCAGCAGACAGGGCTACGAGCAGTACTTC
once	.	13	TRBJ1-2	TRBV18	CASSPDRRRGYTF	TGTGCCAGCTCGCCGGATCGGAGGCGTGGCTACACCTTC
.	TRBD1	16	TRBJ1-1	TRBV6-4	CASSEFGTGAIGEAFF	TGTGCCAGCAGTGAATTCGGGACAGGGGCCATTGGGGAAGCTTTCTTT
.	.	13	TRBJ1-5	TRBV4-1	CASSQERTGGQHF	TGCGCCAGCAGCCAAGAGAGGACCGGGGGCCAGCATTTT
many	TRBD1	13	TRBJ1-1	TRBV6-1	CASSDRENTEAFF	TGTGCCAGCAGCGACAGGGAGAACACTGAAGCTTTCTTT
.	.	14	TRBJ1-5	TRBV6-5	CASSKTASNQPQHF	TGTGCCAGCAGCAAGACAGCAAGCAATCAGCCCCAGCATTTT
.	.	13	TRBJ2-7	TRBV9	CASSETASYEQYF	TGTGCCAGCAGCGAAACTGCCTCCTACGAGCAGTACTTC
few	.	14	TRBJ2-1	TRBV21-1	CASSKAQGGNEQFF	TGTGCCAGCAGCAAGGCACAGGGGGGGAATGAGCAGTTCTTC
few	TRBD1	14	TRBJ1-2	TRBV27	CASRPTTGGYGYTF	TGTGCCAGCAGACCTACGACAGGGGGCTATGGCTACACCTTC
.	.	16	TRBJ2-6	TRBV15	CATSRGSGSGANVLTF	TGTGCCACCAGCAGAGGGTCGGGGTCTGGGGCCAACGTCCTGACTTTC